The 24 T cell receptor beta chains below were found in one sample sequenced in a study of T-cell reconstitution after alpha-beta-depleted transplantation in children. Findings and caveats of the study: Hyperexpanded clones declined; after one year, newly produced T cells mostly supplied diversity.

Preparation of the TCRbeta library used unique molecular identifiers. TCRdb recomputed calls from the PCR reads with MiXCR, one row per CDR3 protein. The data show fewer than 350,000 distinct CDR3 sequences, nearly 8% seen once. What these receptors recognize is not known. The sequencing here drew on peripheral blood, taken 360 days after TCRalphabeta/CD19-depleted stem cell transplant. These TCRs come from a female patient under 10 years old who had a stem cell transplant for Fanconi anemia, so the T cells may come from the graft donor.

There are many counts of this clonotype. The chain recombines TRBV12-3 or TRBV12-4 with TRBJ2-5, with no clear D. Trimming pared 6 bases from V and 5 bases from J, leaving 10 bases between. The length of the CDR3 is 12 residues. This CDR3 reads CASSKYRETQYF. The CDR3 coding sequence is TGTGCCAGCAGCAAATATAGGGAGACCCAGTACTTC.

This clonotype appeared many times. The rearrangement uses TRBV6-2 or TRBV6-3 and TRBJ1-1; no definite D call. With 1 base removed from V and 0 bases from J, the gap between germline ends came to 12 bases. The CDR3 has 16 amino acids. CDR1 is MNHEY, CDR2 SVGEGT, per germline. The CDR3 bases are TGTGCCAGCAGTTACTTCGGCAGCGCGATGAACACTGAAGCTTTCTTT. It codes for CASSYFGSAMNTEAFF.

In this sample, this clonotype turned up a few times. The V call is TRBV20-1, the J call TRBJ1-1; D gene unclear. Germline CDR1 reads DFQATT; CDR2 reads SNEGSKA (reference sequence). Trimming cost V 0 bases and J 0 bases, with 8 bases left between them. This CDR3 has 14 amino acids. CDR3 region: CSARDALMNTEAFF. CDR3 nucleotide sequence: TGCAGTGCTAGAGACGCACTAATGAACACTGAAGCTTTCTTT.

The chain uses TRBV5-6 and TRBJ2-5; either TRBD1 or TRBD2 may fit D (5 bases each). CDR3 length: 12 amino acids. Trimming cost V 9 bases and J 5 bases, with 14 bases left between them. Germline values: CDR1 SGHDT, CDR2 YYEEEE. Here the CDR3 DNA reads TGTGCCATGGGCCTGGGGGTGGAGACCCAGTACTTC. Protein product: CAMGLGVETQYF. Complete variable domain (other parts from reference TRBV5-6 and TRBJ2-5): DAGVTQSPTHLIKTRGQQVTLRCSPKSGHDTVSWYQQALGQGPQFIFQYYEEEERQRGNFPDRFSGHQFPNYSSELNVNALLLGDSALYLCAMGLGVETQYFGPGTRLLVL.

The CDR3 protein is CASSLGRRDEQYF. CDR3 nucleotides: TGTGCCAGCAGCTTAGGGAGGCGGGACGAGCAGTACTTC. The J gene is TRBJ2-7, the V gene TRBV7-6, with D perhaps TRBD2 (5 bases). The length of the CDR3 is 13 residues. CDR1 and CDR2 (germline): SGHVS, FNYEAQ. V was shortened by 1 base and J by 5 bases, with 9 bases between the two germline ends.

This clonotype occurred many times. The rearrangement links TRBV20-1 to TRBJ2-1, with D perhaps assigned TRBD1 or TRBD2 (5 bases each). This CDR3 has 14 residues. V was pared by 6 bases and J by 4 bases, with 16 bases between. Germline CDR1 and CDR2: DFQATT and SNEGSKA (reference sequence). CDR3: CSAAIEGPYNEQFF. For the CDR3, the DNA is TGCAGTGCCGCGATTGAGGGGCCATACAATGAGCAGTTCTTC.

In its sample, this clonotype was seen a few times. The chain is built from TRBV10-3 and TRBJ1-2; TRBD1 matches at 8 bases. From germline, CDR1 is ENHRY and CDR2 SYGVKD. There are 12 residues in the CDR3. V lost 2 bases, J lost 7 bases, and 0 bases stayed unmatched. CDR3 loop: CAISEDRGGYTF. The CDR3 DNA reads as TGTGCCATCAGTGAGGACAGGGGTGGCTACACCTTC.

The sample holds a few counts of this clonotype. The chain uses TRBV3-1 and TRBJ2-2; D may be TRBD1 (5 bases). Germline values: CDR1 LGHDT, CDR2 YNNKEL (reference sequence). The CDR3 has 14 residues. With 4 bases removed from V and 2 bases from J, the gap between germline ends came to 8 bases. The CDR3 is CASSPQGNTGELFF. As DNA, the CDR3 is TGTGCCAGCAGCCCGCAGGGAAACACCGGGGAGCTGTTTTTT.

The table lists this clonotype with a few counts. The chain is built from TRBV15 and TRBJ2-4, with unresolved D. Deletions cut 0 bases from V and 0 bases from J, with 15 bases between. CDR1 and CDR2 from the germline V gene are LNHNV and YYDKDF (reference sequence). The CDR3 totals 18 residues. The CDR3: CATSRENPLSLAKNIQYF. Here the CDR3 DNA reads TGTGCCACCAGCAGAGAGAACCCACTATCTTTAGCCAAAAACATTCAGTACTTC.

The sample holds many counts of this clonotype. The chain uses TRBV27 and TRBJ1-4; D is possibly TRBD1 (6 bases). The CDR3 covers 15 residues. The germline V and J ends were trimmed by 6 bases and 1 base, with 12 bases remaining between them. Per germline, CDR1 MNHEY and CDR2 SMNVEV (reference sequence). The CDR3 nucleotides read TGTGCCAGCAGATCCTACAGGGAAACTAATGAAAAACTGTTTTTT. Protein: CASRSYRETNEKLFF. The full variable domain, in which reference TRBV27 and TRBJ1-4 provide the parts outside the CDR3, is EAQVTQNPRYLITVTGKKLTVTCSQNMNHEYMSWYRQDPGLGLRQIYYSMNVEVTDKGDVPEGYKVSRKEKRNFPLILESPSPNQTSLYFCASRSYRETNEKLFFGSGTQLSVL.

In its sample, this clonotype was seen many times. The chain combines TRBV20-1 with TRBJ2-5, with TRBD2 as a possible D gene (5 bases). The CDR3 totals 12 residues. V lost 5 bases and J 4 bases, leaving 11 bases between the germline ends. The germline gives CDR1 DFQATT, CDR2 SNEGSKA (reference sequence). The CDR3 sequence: CSAPLRGETQYF. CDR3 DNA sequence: TGCAGTGCTCCCCTACGGGGAGAGACCCAGTACTTC.

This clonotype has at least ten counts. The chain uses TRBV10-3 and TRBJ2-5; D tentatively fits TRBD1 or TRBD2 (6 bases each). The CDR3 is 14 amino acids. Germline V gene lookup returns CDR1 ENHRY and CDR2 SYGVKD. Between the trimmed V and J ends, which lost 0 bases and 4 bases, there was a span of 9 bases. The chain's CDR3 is CAISESWGAETQYF. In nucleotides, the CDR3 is TGTGCCATCAGTGAGTCCTGGGGGGCAGAGACCCAGTACTTC.

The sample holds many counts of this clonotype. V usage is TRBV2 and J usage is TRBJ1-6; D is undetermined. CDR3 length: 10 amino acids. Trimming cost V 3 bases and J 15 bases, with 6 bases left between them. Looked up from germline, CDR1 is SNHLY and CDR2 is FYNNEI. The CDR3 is CASSDSILHF. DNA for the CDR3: TGTGCCAGCAGTGACTCGATCCTCCACTTT. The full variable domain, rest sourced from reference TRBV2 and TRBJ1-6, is EPEVTQTPSHQVTQMGQEVILRCVPISNHLYFYWYRQILGQKVEFLVSFYNNEISEKSEIFDDQFSVERPDGSNFTLKIRSTKLEDSAMYFCASSDSILHFGNGTRLTVT.

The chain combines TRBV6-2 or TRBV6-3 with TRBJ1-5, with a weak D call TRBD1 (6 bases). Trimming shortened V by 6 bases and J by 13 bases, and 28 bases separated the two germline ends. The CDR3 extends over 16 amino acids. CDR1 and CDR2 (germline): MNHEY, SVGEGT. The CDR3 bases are TGTGCCAGCAGGAACCCCCAGGTGGATGGGGGCAGAGGTCAGCATTTT. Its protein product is CASRNPQVDGGRGQHF.

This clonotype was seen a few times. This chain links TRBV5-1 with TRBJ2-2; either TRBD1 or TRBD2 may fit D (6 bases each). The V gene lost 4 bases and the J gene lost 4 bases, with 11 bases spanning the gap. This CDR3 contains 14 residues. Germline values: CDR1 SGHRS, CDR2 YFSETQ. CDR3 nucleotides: TGCGCCAGCAGCAGGGGGGACCTCACCGGGGAGCTGTTTTTT. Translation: CASSRGDLTGELFF.

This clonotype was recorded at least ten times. The CDR3: CSAGTGIGEQYF. For the CDR3, the DNA is TGCAGCGCTGGGACAGGGATCGGCGAGCAGTACTTC. The chain employs TRBV29-1 and TRBJ2-7; TRBD1 aligns across 9 bases. The V gene end was trimmed by 7 bases and the J gene end by 6 bases; junction bases not matched to a gene: 7. This CDR3 is built from 12 residues. Germline V gene data show CDR1 as SQVTM and CDR2 as ANQGSEA.

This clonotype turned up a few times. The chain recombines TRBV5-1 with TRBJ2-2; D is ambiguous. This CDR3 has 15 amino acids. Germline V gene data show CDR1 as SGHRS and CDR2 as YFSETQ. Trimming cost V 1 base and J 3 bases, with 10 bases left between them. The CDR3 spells CASSLYPMHTGELFF. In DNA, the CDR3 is TGCGCCAGCAGCTTGTATCCGATGCACACCGGGGAGCTGTTTTTT. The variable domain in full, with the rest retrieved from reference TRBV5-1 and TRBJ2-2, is KAGVTQTPRYLIKTRGQQVTLSCSPISGHRSVSWYQQTPGQGLQFLFEYFSETQRNKGNFPGRFSGRQFSNSRSEMNVSTLELGDSALYLCASSLYPMHTGELFFGEGSRLTVL.

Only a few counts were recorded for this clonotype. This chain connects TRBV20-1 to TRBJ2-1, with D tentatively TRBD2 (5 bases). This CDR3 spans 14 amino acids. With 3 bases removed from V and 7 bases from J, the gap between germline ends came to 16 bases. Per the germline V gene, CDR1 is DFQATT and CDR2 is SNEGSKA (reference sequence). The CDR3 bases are TGCAGTGCTAGTAGGCTAGCTGGGTTGAATGAGCAGTTCTTC. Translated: CSASRLAGLNEQFF.

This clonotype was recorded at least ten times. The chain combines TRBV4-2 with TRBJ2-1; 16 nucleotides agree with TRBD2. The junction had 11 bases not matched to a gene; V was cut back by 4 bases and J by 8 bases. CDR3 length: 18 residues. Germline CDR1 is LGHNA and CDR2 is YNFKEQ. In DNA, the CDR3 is TGTGCCAGCAGCCTACAACATCGGGGACTAGCGGGAGGGGATGAGCAGTTCTTC. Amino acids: CASSLQHRGLAGGDEQFF.

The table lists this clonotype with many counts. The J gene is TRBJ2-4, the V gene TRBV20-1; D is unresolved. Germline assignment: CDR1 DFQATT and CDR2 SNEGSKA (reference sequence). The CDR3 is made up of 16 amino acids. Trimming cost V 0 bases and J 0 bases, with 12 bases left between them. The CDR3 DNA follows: TGCAGTGCTAGAGAGATGGAAATTCTAGCCAAAAACATTCAGTACTTC. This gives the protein CSAREMEILAKNIQYF.

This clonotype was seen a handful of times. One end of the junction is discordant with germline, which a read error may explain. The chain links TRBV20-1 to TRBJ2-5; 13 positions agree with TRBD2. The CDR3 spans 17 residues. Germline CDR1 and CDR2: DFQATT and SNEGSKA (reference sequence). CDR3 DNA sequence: TGCTGTGCGTCGACAGGGACTAGCGGGACCTTTCAAGAGACCCAGTACTTC. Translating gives CCASTGTSGTFQETQYF.

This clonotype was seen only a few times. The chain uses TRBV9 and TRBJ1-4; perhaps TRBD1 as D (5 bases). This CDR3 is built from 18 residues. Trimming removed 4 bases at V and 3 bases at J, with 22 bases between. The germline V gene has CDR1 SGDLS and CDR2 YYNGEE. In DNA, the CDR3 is TGTGCCAGCAGCCGTAGTGGGGCACTCCGAGAATCTAATGAAAAACTGTTTTTT. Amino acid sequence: CASSRSGALRESNEKLFF.

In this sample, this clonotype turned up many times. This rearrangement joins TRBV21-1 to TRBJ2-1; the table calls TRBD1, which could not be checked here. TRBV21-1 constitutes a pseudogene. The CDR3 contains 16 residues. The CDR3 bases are TGTGCCAGCCGTCTAAAGACAGGGGGCTACCCTAATGAGCAGTTCTTC. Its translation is CASRLKTGGYPNEQFF.

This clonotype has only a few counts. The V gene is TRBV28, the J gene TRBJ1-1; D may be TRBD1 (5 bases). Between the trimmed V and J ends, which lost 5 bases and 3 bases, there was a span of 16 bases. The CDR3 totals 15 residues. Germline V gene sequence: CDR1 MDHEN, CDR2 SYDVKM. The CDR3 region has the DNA TGTGCCAGCAGTCCACTGACAGAGAAACACACTGAAGCTTTCTTT. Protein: CASSPLTEKHTEAFF.